This T cell receptor beta chain was documented in a study of T-cell memory formation after mild COVID-19 (dated by TCRdb to the early 2020s). In terms of the full investigation: TCR sequence clusters from the two donors were largely donor specific. Two young, previously healthy adult volunteers made up the cohort, one male and one female. In a couple of donors, T-cell clones that expanded and contracted after mild COVID-19 were followed by sequencing TCRalpha and TCRbeta repertoires longitudinally.

At least ten counts were recorded for this clonotype. Its antigen remains unidentified. No much larger clone is present one base from it, and per-base qualities are unavailable. Sequencing relied on an Illumina NovaSeq 6000. TCRalpha and TCRbeta cDNA libraries were constructed by 5'RACE with constant-segment primers, with sample barcodes and unique molecular identifiers being introduced. RNA was extracted from every sample with Trizol reagent. Amplification of the libraries took two PCR steps, and the second step added a second sample barcode plus Illumina TruSeq adapters. Libraries were sequenced on an Illumina NovaSeq with 2 x 150 bp paired-end reads. On the authors' methods: The reads were demultiplexed and collapsed into UMI-guided consensus sequences using migec v1.2.7. With mixcr v2.1.11, UMI consensuses were aligned to TRA and TRB V and J templates and assembled into clonotypes. A clonotype was counted as expanded or contracted only if both edgeR and NoisET called the change significant, with noise models trained on biological replicates. For edgeR calls, the thresholds were a false discovery rate-adjusted p below 0.01 and a log2 fold-change of 1. As an exploratory analysis of dynamics, max-normalized trajectories of the 1000 most abundant clonotypes were examined with PCA combined with hierarchical clustering. Separately sequenced CD4+ and CD8+ repertoires were used to assign a CD4 or CD8 phenotype to each responding clone. The public reads were quality trimmed at Q25 with fastp and then assembled into clones with MiXCR by TCRdb, keeping productive beta chains. Entries are consolidated by CDR3 protein sequence, retaining the most common genes and DNA. TCRdb, not the original authors, processed these V and J calls. Recorded for this sample are 400,000 to 450,000 distinct CDR3 sequences; under 20% of them occurred a single time. Roughly 21% of the sample rests with the top ten.

The paper as a whole reports these results and caveats: Clones contracting from day 15 to 85 had balanced CD4/CD8 phenotypes, while a second wave expanding from day 15 to 37 was biased towards CD4+. Whether the second-wave clones peaking on day 37 were SARS-CoV-2 specific was not confirmed. Contracting CD4+ clones were found mainly in CM and EM memory subsets, while CD8+ clones were enriched in EMRA. Only a couple of mild cases were covered in the study, and larger cohorts including severe cases with pre-infection samples were considered necessary. The detection of some responding clones in pre-infection memory suggests that pre-existing cross-reactive memory T cells joined the SARS-CoV-2 response.

Ficoll-Paque density gradient centrifugation was used to isolate PBMCs. This sequence was found in a man in his late teens or twenties who had mild COVID-19 (a few samples of this study predate the infection). The sample titles of this study are shuffled in the database, so cell type and time point are left out; the donor was told from shared clones. Sequenced input: PBMCs or a T cell subset sorted from them (not recorded which).

The DNA reads TGTGCCAGCAGCATCAGGGGGGATCAGCCCCAGCATTTT. Its amino acids are CASSIRGDQPQHF. The receptor chain draws on TRBV7-2 and TRBJ1-5, and TRBD1 aligns with 7 junction nucleotides. Including cysteine and phenylalanine, the CDR3 has 13 amino acids. Of the read, only the CDR3 DNA is kept; its 39 bases are in frame from base 1. For CDR1 and CDR2, the germline V gene lists SGHTA and FQGNSA. Compared with germline, V lacks 5 bases and J lacks 5 bases; bases without a gene match: 3.